This T cell receptor beta chain was profiled in a study of cytomegalovirus exposure and HLA in healthy donors. Study conclusions and caveats: Per published reports, the classifier diagnosed cytomegalovirus status with high specificity and sensitivity. Cytomegalovirus-associated status was assigned to 150 to 200 TCR beta chains.

Germline CDR1 SGHTA, CDR2 FQGNSA. Trimming took 4 bases from V and 13 from J, leaving 17 bases between them. CDR3 size: 13 residues. Turning to this clone: Antigen: not known.

Sequencing was performed with immunoSEQ multiplex PCR; in TCRdb, only in-frame clones are kept and a portion is missing. The data contain around 180,000 clones, around 84% of them singletons. Sample: PBMCs. The chain combines TRBV7-2 with TRBJ2-1, with a tentative D call TRBD2 (6 bases). This receptor was obtained from a man younger than 35 in good health and CMV-seropositive. The CDR3, as DNA: TGTGCCAGCAGCTCGATTCCGGGACTGGGTCAGTTCTTC. Translation: CASSSIPGLGQFF. Full variable domain (missing parts from reference TRBV7-2 and TRBJ2-1): GAGVSQSPSNKVTEKGKDVELRCDPISGHTALYWYRQSLGQGLEFLIYFQGNSAPDKSGLPSDRFSAERTGGSVSTLTIQRTQQEDSAVYLCASSSIPGLGQFFGPGTRLTVL.